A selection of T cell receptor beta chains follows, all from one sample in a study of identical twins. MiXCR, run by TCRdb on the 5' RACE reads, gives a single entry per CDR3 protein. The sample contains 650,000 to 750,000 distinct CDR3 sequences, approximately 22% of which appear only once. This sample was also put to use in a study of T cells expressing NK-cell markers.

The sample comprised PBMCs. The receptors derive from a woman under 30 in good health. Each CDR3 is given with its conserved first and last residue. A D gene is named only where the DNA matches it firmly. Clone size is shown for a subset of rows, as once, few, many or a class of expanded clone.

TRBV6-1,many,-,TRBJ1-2,TGTGCCAGCAGTGAAAAACAGGGAGACTATGGCTACACCTTC,CASSEKQGDYGYTF
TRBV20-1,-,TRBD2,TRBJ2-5,TGCAGTGTCAAATCCAGCGGGGGGGACCAAGAGACCCAGTACTTC,CSVKSSGGDQETQYF
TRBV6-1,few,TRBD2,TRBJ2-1,TGTGCCAGCACCCCGGGACTAGCGGGAGGTACCTACAATGAGCAGTTCTTC,CASTPGLAGGTYNEQFF
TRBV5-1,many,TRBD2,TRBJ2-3,TGCGCCAGCAGAGCGGGGGGAGCAGATACGCAGTATTTT,CASRAGGADTQYF
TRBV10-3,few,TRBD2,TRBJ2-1,TGTGCCATCAGTGAGTCGGTAAAAGATCCAGCGGGGTTATCCTACAATGAGCAGTTCTTC,CAISESVKDPAGLSYNEQFF
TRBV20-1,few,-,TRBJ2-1,TGCAGTGCTAGCAAAGCGGTTCTAGCCTCCTACAATGAGCAGTTCTTC,CSASKAVLASYNEQFF
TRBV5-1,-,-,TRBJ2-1,TGCGCCAGCAGCTTGCGGGCCGGCTCCTACAATGAGCAGTTCTTC,CASSLRAGSYNEQFF
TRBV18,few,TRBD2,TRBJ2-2,TGTGCCAGCTCGCTGACTAGCTCTTCCGGGGAGCTGTTTTTT,CASSLTSSSGELFF
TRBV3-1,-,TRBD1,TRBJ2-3,TGTGCCAGCAGCCAAGATGCTGGACAGGCTCTACCTAGCACAGATACGCAGTATTTT,CASSQDAGQALPSTDTQYF
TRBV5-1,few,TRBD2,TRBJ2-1,TGCGCCAGCAGCTTCGGCGGGGGGGCCGGGGAGCAGTTCTTC,CASSFGGGAGEQFF
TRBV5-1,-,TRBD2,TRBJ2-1,TGCGCCAGCAGCCCGGGACTAGCGCGGAACAATGAGCAGTTCTTC,CASSPGLARNNEQFF
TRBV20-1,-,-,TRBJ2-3,TGCAGTGTTAGTCGGGGCGATAGCACAGATACGCAGTATTTT,CSVSRGDSTDTQYF
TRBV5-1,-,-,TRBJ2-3,TGCGCCAGCAGCTCCCGTGGGGGAGTAGCGCAGTATTTT,CASSSRGGVAQYF
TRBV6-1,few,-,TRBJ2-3,TGTGCCAGCCGGCCCCAACTGAGCACAGATACGCAGTATTTT,CASRPQLSTDTQYF
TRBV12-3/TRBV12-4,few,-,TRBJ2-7,TGTGCCAGCAGTTTTAGGGCAGGGCTTAACTACGAGCAGTACTTC,CASSFRAGLNYEQYF
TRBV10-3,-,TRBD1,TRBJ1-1,TGTGCCACCCAGGGGGCGCAGGGCACTGAAGCTTTCTTT,CATQGAQGTEAFF
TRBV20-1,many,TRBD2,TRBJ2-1,TGCAGTGCTCAGCGGGGAACCTCCTACAATGAGCAGTTCTTC,CSAQRGTSYNEQFF
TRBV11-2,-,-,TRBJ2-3,TGTGCCAGCACCCGACTGCGCGATACGCAGTATTTT,CASTRLRDTQYF